What follows describes a single T cell receptor beta chain. This clone occurred once. Its antigen is still unknown. Nothing much larger sits one base from this clone, and base qualities are not available. The CDR3 regions of human TCRbeta chains were subjected to immunosequencing. On the authors' methods: Repertoire TCRs were checked for matches against a reference library of SARS-CoV-2-specific TCRs that had been generated using the MIRA antigen-specificity platform. Breadth was defined as the fraction of unique TCRs that were SARS-CoV-2-associated. Depth was defined as the fraction of total T cells that were SARS-CoV-2-associated. Using the MIRA data, each spike-specific TCR was mapped to the spike region that the TCR reacts to and placed in a CD4 or CD8 class. Log10-transformed breadth and depth values were compared by one-way ANOVA with Sidak's multiple comparisons tests. In its TCRdb copy, this immuneACCESS table keeps in-frame sequences only and misses some clones. Where compared with another copy, unresolved V genes explain less than half of these, and the others have no known cause. V, J and clone size are taken as reported in that table, and D and trimming were inferred from the DNA itself. The sample contains 90,000 to 150,000 clones, roughly nine tenths of them found a single time. Approximately 5.1% of the sample is in the top ten clones.

The CDR3 numbers 12 residues from cysteine through phenylalanine. Here the CDR3 DNA is all that survives: 36 bases in frame from base 1. The germline ends are 16 bases apart after V is trimmed by 4 bases and J by 14 bases. CDR1 and CDR2 are drawn from the germline V gene (reference sequence): MNHEY, SMNVEV. The time point label here, explained by the study, means: baseline before first vaccination. Samples from vaccinated people were obtained from the UK trials COV001 and COV002, which included a single-blind randomized controlled phase 2/3 trial of AZD1222 (ChAdOx1 nCoV-19) in healthy adults. For TCRbeta chain sequencing, PBMC samples from trial participants were taken at day 0 and at day 28 after the second dose. The data originate from a study of T cell responses to AZD1222 COVID-19 vaccine (dated by TCRdb to the early 2020s). Regarding the complete study: AZD1222 recipients whose second dose came at about 4 weeks and those whose second dose came at about 12 weeks were combined into one group, since spike-specific TCR depth and breadth did not differ between the two schedules. TCR sequencing covered more than 230 trial participants: roughly 200 given two doses of AZD1222 and about 26 given two doses of MenACWY control vaccine. Trial participants were enrolled by age into subgroups of 18-55, 56-69 and 70-plus years, and about 150, 27 and 61 TCR-sequenced participants, respectively, were included in these subgroups. General findings and caveats noted by the study authors: CD4 TCRs associated with the vaccine covered the entire spike protein, and the dominant responses were in regions 160-218 and 743-854. No day 14 peak-response samples were available, so repertoires were characterized only after the peak T cell response. In the small 56-69-year group, the increase in depth fell short of significance, most likely because of low power. After two AZD1222 doses, both the breadth and the depth of spike-specific TCRs were significantly higher than at day 0 and than in MenACWY recipients. Conclusions about previously exposed vaccinees were limited because only 6 or 7 AZD1222 recipients were SARS-CoV-2 seropositive at baseline. Most participants were white British and females outnumbered males, and the authors suggested that clonal diversity may have been underestimated. Nearly half of unique spike-specific TCRs reportedly recognized epitopes outside regions mutated in the B.1.351 and B.1.1.7 variants.

The sequence joins TRBV27 to TRBJ2-3; TRBD1 might be the D gene, on 6 matching bases. This clonotype was obtained from an adult in good health. Source: peripheral blood, taken on day 0 of AZD1222 vaccination. The CDR3: CASSWGGTTWYF. In nucleotide form, the sequence is TGTGCCAGCAGTTGGGGTGGGACAACCTGGTATTTT.